Listed here are 20 T cell receptor beta chains from one sample, sequenced in a study of cytomegalovirus exposure and HLA in healthy donors. PCR employed 60 Vbeta and 13 Jbeta primers. The assay was immunoSEQ multiplex PCR, and TCRdb's table has in-frame clones only and misses some. The sample records about 50,000 clones, around 70% being singletons. Sequencing input: PBMCs. These receptors all stem from a woman aged 45-65 years in good health and CMV-seronegative.

The rearrangement uses TRBV11-2 and TRBJ2-5; D not resolved. This CDR3 region has 12 residues. Germline V gene sequence: CDR1 SGHAT, CDR2 FQNNGV. Trimming left V 0 bases short and J 6 bases short, with 5 bases between. CDR3 in amino acids: CASSLETQTQYF. Written as DNA, the CDR3 is TGTGCCAGCAGCTTAGAGACACAGACCCAGTACTTC.

The CDR3 here is CASSSQGSGSYYEQYF. CDR3 nucleotides: TGTGCCAGCAGCTCTCAAGGTAGCGGGAGTTACTACGAGCAGTACTTC. The chain couples TRBV7-2 to TRBJ2-7, with 9 bases lining up with TRBD2. Germline V CDR1 and CDR2: SGHTA, FQGNSA. The J segment lost 3 bases and the V segment lost 4 bases, leaving 10 bases of the junction unmatched. The length of the CDR3 is 16 residues.

The chain is built from TRBV6-5 and TRBJ2-2, with 10 positions matching TRBD1. The CDR3 totals 15 residues. Germline assignment: CDR1 MNHEY and CDR2 SVGAGI. The trim removed 5 bases at V and 2 bases at J, leaving 2 bases unmatched. In DNA form, the CDR3 reads TGTGCCAGCAGTCGACAGGGGGCTAACACCGGGGAGCTGTTTTTT. This translates into CASSRQGANTGELFF.

CDR3 in DNA: TGTGCCAGTAATGGGGCCAACGTCCTGACTTTC. It encodes CASNGANVLTF. The chain employs TRBV28 and TRBJ2-6, with unresolved D. V lost 9 bases to trimming and J lost 3 bases, with 3 bases between them. Germline-derived CDR1 and CDR2 are MDHEN and SYDVKM. The CDR3 extends over 11 amino acids.

This sequence joins TRBV29-1 and TRBJ1-1; tentatively, D is TRBD1 (5 bases). Germline V gene data show CDR1 as SQVTM and CDR2 as ANQGSEA. Trimming pared 6 bases from V and 4 bases from J, leaving 18 bases between. CDR3 size: 14 residues. CDR3 nucleotide sequence: TGCAGCGTCGCGTGGGGGGGGTCATCCACTGAAGCTTTCTTT. Its protein product is CSVAWGGSSTEAFF.

This clone was detected only a few times. The chain couples TRBV15 to TRBJ2-1, with D unclear. Germline V CDR1 and CDR2: LNHNV, YYDKDF (reference sequence). V was pared by 2 bases and J by 6 bases, with 5 bases between. CDR3 length: 12 residues. Here the CDR3 reads CATSRQFNEQFF. For the CDR3, the DNA is TGTGCCACCAGCAGACAGTTCAATGAGCAGTTCTTC.

V gene TRBV10-1 combines with J gene TRBJ2-7; 10 nucleotides line up with TRBD2. Trimming cost V 2 bases and J 6 bases; bases outside gene matches: 1. Germline-derived CDR1 and CDR2 are WNHNN and SYGVQD (reference sequence). The CDR3 runs 13 residues. The CDR3 sequence is CASSEIAGGEQYF. The CDR3 DNA is TGCGCCAGCAGTGAGATAGCGGGAGGCGAGCAGTACTTC.

The J gene is TRBJ2-3, the V gene TRBV6-1; TRBD2 might be the D (6 bases). CDR1 MNHNS and CDR2 SASEGT come from the germline V gene. The CDR3 has 15 residues. Trimming took off 3 bases at V and 8 bases at J, with 18 bases between the two ends. The CDR3 DNA is TGTGCCAGCAGTGATCAGGGCGGGGCGCCGGTTACGCAGTATTTT. Residues: CASSDQGGAPVTQYF.

The J gene is TRBJ2-1, the V gene TRBV7-3; the match to TRBD1 covers 8 bases. The V segment lost 5 bases and the J segment 7 bases; nucleotides outside the gene matches: 10. The CDR3 is made up of 15 amino acids. Germline V lookup: CDR1 SGHTA, CDR2 FQGTGA. This chain's CDR3 is CASSAPGQGGNEQFF. CDR3 in DNA: TGTGCCAGCAGCGCCCCCGGACAGGGAGGAAATGAGCAGTTCTTC.

V and J are TRBV6-1 and TRBJ2-4; D is uncertain. Germline CDR1 reads MNHNS; CDR2 reads SASEGT. Trimming left V 7 bases short and J 13 bases short, with 5 bases between. The CDR3 is 8 amino acids. In DNA, the CDR3 is TGTGCCAGCAACTTCCAGTACTTC. Amino acid sequence: CASNFQYF.

The chain joins TRBV5-6 to TRBJ2-7; the D is unclear. The CDR3 sequence is 11 residues long. V lost 1 base, J lost 6 bases, and 5 bases lay in between. CDR1 and CDR2 (germline): SGHDT, YYEEEE. For the CDR3, the DNA is TGTGCCAGCAGCTTGCAGGCCGAGCAGTACTTC. The encoded protein is CASSLQAEQYF.

This rearrangement joins TRBV6-5 to TRBJ1-1, with TRBD1 as a possible D gene (5 bases). This CDR3 has 13 residues. The ends were cut back, 5 bases at V and 1 base at J, with 8 bases in the middle. CDR1 MNHEY and CDR2 SVGAGI come from the germline V gene. The CDR3 protein is CASSEQENTEAFF. The CDR3 nucleotides read TGTGCCAGCAGTGAACAGGAGAACACTGAAGCTTTCTTT.

The V call is TRBV2, the J call TRBJ2-5; TRBD2 matches at 7 bases. The CDR3 is 13 amino acids. V lost 11 bases to trimming and J lost 4 bases; unmatched junction nucleotides: 10. CDR1 is SNHLY, CDR2 FYNNEI, per germline. CDR3: CAFGGGTGETQYF. CDR3 in DNA: TGTGCCTTTGGGGGGGGGACCGGAGAGACCCAGTACTTC.

The chain carries TRBV28 and TRBJ2-3, with D possibly TRBD2 on 6 matching bases. V was pared by 6 bases and J by 7 bases, with 20 bases between. The CDR3 loop spans 15 amino acids. The germline V gene encodes CDR1 MDHEN and CDR2 SYDVKM. CDR3 region: CASRGLAGSKNTQYF. Written as DNA, the CDR3 is TGTGCCAGCAGGGGACTGGCGGGAAGTAAAAATACGCAGTATTTT. The full variable domain, completed using reference TRBV28 and TRBJ2-3, is DVKVTQSSRYLVKRTGEKVFLECVQDMDHENMFWYRQDPGLGLRLIYFSYDVKMKEKGDIPEGYSVSREKKERFSLILESASTNQTSMYLCASRGLAGSKNTQYFGPGTRLTVL.

The gene calls are TRBV7-9 and TRBJ2-7, with D possibly TRBD1 on 5 matching bases. Germline V gene sequence: CDR1 SEHNR, CDR2 FQNEAQ (reference sequence). CDR3 length: 14 residues. The germline V and J ends were trimmed by 5 bases and 5 bases, with 16 bases remaining between them. CDR3 sequence (DNA): TGTGCCAGCAGCCGACCTCCCGGACAAAACGAGCAGTACTTC. This codes for CASSRPPGQNEQYF.

The chain uses TRBV30 and TRBJ1-1; D is uncertain. The CDR3 has 11 residues. Germline V gene lookup returns CDR1 GTSNPN and CDR2 SVGIG (reference sequence). V lost 2 bases to trimming and J lost 7 bases, with 8 bases between them. CDR3 sequence (DNA): TGTGCCTGGAGTAAAGAGTTTGAAGCTTTCTTT. Encoded protein: CAWSKEFEAFF. Combining the CDR3 with reference TRBV30 and TRBJ1-1 gives the whole variable domain SQTIHQWPATLVQPVGSPLSLECTVEGTSNPNLYWYRQAAGRGLQLLFYSVGIGQISSEVPQNLSASRPQDRQFILSSKKLLLSDSGFYLCAWSKEFEAFFGQGTRLTVV.

V gene TRBV7-9 combines with J gene TRBJ1-5; D might be TRBD1 (6 bases). V lost 5 bases and J 5 bases, leaving 16 bases between the germline ends. This CDR3 has 15 residues. Germline V gene sequence: CDR1 SEHNR, CDR2 FQNEAQ (reference sequence). The CDR3 sequence: CASSPLRGVDQPQHF. The CDR3 region has the DNA TGTGCCAGCAGCCCACTCAGGGGAGTGGATCAGCCCCAGCATTTT.

This clone was counted a few times. The genes are TRBV18 and TRBJ2-3; 9 bases fit TRBD2. After removal of 4 bases from V and 0 bases from J, the junction contained 8 bases not matched to a gene. Looked up from germline, CDR1 is KGHSH and CDR2 is LQKENI. This CDR3 contains 17 residues. The CDR3 spells CASSQVAGTSSTDTQYF. In DNA, the CDR3 is TGTGCCAGCTCACAGGTCGCCGGGACTAGCAGCACAGATACGCAGTATTTT.

The CDR3 sequence: CASSLDRGGAEAFF. The CDR3 region has the DNA TGTGCCAGCAGCTTGGACAGGGGGGGAGCTGAAGCTTTCTTT. The V call is TRBV5-4, the J call TRBJ1-1; 8 bases align to TRBD1. This CDR3 region has 14 residues. Germline trimming cut 0 bases from V and 6 bases from J; bases unmatched to any gene: 4. CDR1 is SGHNT and CDR2 is YYREEE in the germline V gene (reference sequence). Full variable domain (missing parts from reference TRBV5-4 and TRBJ1-1): ETGVTQSPTHLIKTRGQQVTLRCSSQSGHNTVSWYQQALGQGPQFIFQYYREEENGRGNFPPRFSGLQFPNYSSELNVNALELDDSALYLCASSLDRGGAEAFFGQGTRLTVV.

The chain recombines TRBV6-1 with TRBJ2-3, with TRBD2 identical over 9 bases. Germline CDR1 is MNHNS and CDR2 is SASEGT. This CDR3 region has 15 residues. V lost 4 bases, J lost 2 bases, and 4 bases stayed unmatched. The CDR3 DNA is TGTGCCAGCAGTGTAGCGGGGGCTAACACAGATACGCAGTATTTT. Translated, it gives CASSVAGANTDTQYF.